These 10 T cell receptor beta chains were sequenced from one sample in a study of OX40 agonist ivuxolimab in advanced cancers. The data were produced by immunoSEQ multiplex PCR, yet TCRdb's version contains in-frame clones alone and is incomplete. The data show about 99,000 clones, with 90% to 96% seen just once and about 2.1% held by the top ten. The sequencing used CD4+ or CD8+ T cells sorted from blood, collected in a trial of the OX40 agonist ivuxolimab. These TCRs come from an adult with an advanced solid tumor such as melanoma, head and neck, liver or kidney cancer.

This chain joins TRBV9 and TRBJ2-7; perhaps TRBD2 as D (5 bases). Germline V lookup: CDR1 SGDLS, CDR2 YYNGEE. The length of the CDR3 is 15 residues. Trimming left V 0 bases short and J 4 bases short, with 14 bases between. The CDR3, as DNA: TGTGCCAGCAGCGTAGCTGGCGGAGGAGGTTACGAGCAGTACTTC. It is translated as CASSVAGGGGYEQYF.

This chain's CDR3 is CASSSRGGHNEQFF. CDR3 nucleotide sequence: TGTGCCAGCAGCAGTCGGGGGGGCCACAATGAGCAGTTCTTC. J is TRBJ2-1 and V is TRBV13; the match to TRBD2 covers 8 bases. CDR1 and CDR2 (germline): PRHDT, FYEKMQ (reference sequence). This CDR3 has 14 amino acids. Trimming removed 5 bases from V and 5 bases from J; junction bases left unmatched: 5.

This sequence joins TRBV6-1 and TRBJ1-2; D is unclear. CDR3 length: 12 amino acids. Germline assignment: CDR1 MNHNS and CDR2 SASEGT. The V and J ends lost 5 bases and 2 bases respectively, with 6 bases between them. Here the CDR3 DNA reads TGTGCCAGCAGTTGGTCAAACTATGGCTACACCTTC. Translated: CASSWSNYGYTF.

V is TRBV7-9 and J is TRBJ2-3; D unresolved. Trimming cost V 1 base and J 3 bases, with 8 bases left between them. The CDR3 extends over 14 amino acids. Germline-derived CDR1 and CDR2 are SEHNR and FQNEAQ (reference sequence). The CDR3 DNA reads as TGTGCCAGCAGCTTAGACAAGGGAACAGATACGCAGTATTTT. Its protein product is CASSLDKGTDTQYF.

This chain links TRBV4-3 with TRBJ1-5; D ambiguous. The CDR3 has 14 amino acids. CDR1 is LGHNA, CDR2 YSLEER, per germline. Trimming stripped 1 base from V and 0 bases from J, with 4 bases between. The CDR3 DNA reads TGCGCCAGCAGCCAAGTAGGTAGCAATCAGCCCCAGCATTTT. It yields the protein CASSQVGSNQPQHF.

This chain links TRBV6-1 with TRBJ2-2; D remains unclear. V lost 6 bases, J lost 5 bases, and 10 bases lay in between. This CDR3 comprises 13 residues. CDR1 is MNHNS, CDR2 SASEGT, per germline. CDR3 amino acids: CASSEMLTGELFF. The CDR3 DNA is TGTGCCAGCAGCGAAATGTTGACCGGGGAGCTGTTTTTT.

The chain joins TRBV7-2 to TRBJ1-5, with 7 bases identical to TRBD1. The J segment lost 2 bases and the V segment lost 2 bases, leaving 6 bases of the junction unmatched. CDR3 length: 16 amino acids. The germline V gene encodes CDR1 SGHTA and CDR2 FQGNSA. CDR3 amino acids: CASSLMAGGGNQPQHF. CDR3 coding DNA: TGTGCCAGCAGCTTAATGGCAGGGGGAGGCAATCAGCCCCAGCATTTT.

J is TRBJ2-7 and V is TRBV11-2, with TRBD2 as a possible D gene (5 bases). Germline assignment: CDR1 SGHAT and CDR2 FQNNGV. The CDR3 is 14 residues long. V lost 5 bases and J 3 bases, leaving 14 bases between the germline ends. The CDR3 sequence: CASSPQEVNYEQYF. The CDR3 DNA follows: TGTGCCAGCAGCCCCCAGGAGGTAAACTACGAGCAGTACTTC.

This clone has just a few counts. The genes are TRBV5-6 and TRBJ1-2, with no clear D. The V and J ends lost 2 bases and 8 bases respectively, with 13 bases between them. Germline CDR1 reads SGHDT; CDR2 reads YYEEEE. The CDR3 is 13 amino acids. CDR3 bases: TGTGCCAGCAGCTTCGTGGTTATCGACGGCTACACCTTC. Its translation: CASSFVVIDGYTF. Complete variable domain (other parts from reference TRBV5-6 and TRBJ1-2): DAGVTQSPTHLIKTRGQQVTLRCSPKSGHDTVSWYQQALGQGPQFIFQYYEEEERQRGNFPDRFSGHQFPNYSSELNVNALLLGDSALYLCASSFVVIDGYTFGSGTRLTVV.

The V call is TRBV10-1, the J call TRBJ2-7; D gene uncertain. The CDR3 is made up of 13 amino acids. V was shortened by 11 bases and J by 2 bases, with 16 bases between the two germline ends. CDR1 and CDR2 (germline): WNHNN, SYGVQD (reference sequence). The CDR3 loop is CAANRYLTYEQYF. CDR3 sequence (DNA): TGCGCCGCCAACCGGTATCTGACCTACGAGCAGTACTTC.